These 30 T cell receptor beta chains were sequenced from one sample in a study of T cell repertoires in cytomegalovirus infection. Their cognate antigens are unknown. TCRdb reprocessed the reads with MiXCR, giving one entry per CDR3 protein. The table includes 54,000 or so distinct CDR3 sequences, about 30% detected once. The sequenced material came from PBMCs, sequenced either directly or after in vitro stimulation (not recorded which). Source of these receptors: a human donor in good health (CMV status not recorded). Some clones in this sample may be carry-over from other donors' samples.

This clonotype has just a few counts. This chain links TRBV5-1 with TRBJ1-1; weak D call: TRBD1 (6 bases). Per germline, CDR1 SGHRS and CDR2 YFSETQ. CDR3 length equals 17 residues. Trimming stripped 2 bases from V and 4 bases from J, with 21 bases between. The CDR3 reads CASSFRQVGWSRTEAFF. The CDR3 DNA reads as TGCGCCAGCAGCTTTCGACAGGTTGGGTGGAGTCGCACTGAAGCTTTCTTT.

This clonotype turned up a few times. The DNA for the CDR3 is TGCGCCTCAGGGGGCAGGGAGAATGAAAAACTGTTTTTT. Its translation: CASGGRENEKLFF. The chain links TRBV10-2 to TRBJ1-4; the match to TRBD1 covers 8 bases. The CDR3 is made up of 13 amino acids. The germline gives CDR1 WSHSY, CDR2 SAAADI. The V gene end was trimmed by 11 bases and the J gene end by 5 bases; junction bases not matched to a gene: 7.

The chain is built from TRBV2 and TRBJ1-2; 9 bases map to TRBD1. Germline V gene lookup returns CDR1 SNHLY and CDR2 FYNNEI. The J segment lost 4 bases and the V segment lost 5 bases, leaving 11 bases of the junction unmatched. CDR3 length equals 16 residues. Here the CDR3 DNA reads TGTGCCAGCAGTAAATCACAGGGGGCTACGAGCTATGGCTACACCTTC. It specifies CASSKSQGATSYGYTF.

This clonotype was counted ten times or more. This chain links TRBV12-3 or TRBV12-4 with TRBJ1-5; D uncertain. The CDR3 is 16 amino acids. V was clipped by 8 bases and J by 2 bases, with 19 bases between them. DNA for the CDR3: TGTGCCAGCCTAATAGGCTCAGGAACAGGCAATCAGCCCCAGCATTTT. Amino acids: CASLIGSGTGNQPQHF.

The chain joins TRBV7-8 to TRBJ2-7, with TRBD2 as a possible D gene (6 bases). Trimming cost V 3 bases and J 3 bases, with 12 bases left between them. Germline CDR1 and CDR2: SGHVS and FQNEAQ. The length of the CDR3 is 14 residues. CDR3 sequence: CASSFPGDLYEQYF. As DNA, the CDR3 is TGTGCCAGCAGCTTTCCGGGGGATCTCTACGAGCAGTACTTC. The variable domain in full, with the rest retrieved from reference TRBV7-8 and TRBJ2-7, is GAGVSQSPRYKVAKRGQDVALRCDPISGHVSLFWYQQALGQGPEFLTYFQNEAQLDKSGLPSDRFFAERPEGSVSTLKIQRTQQEDSAVYLCASSFPGDLYEQYFGPGTRLTVT.

J is TRBJ1-1 and V is TRBV6-6; D uncertain. V lost 0 bases, J lost 5 bases, and 7 bases lay in between. In germline, CDR1 is MNHNY, CDR2 SVGAGI (reference sequence). The CDR3 is 13 residues long. The CDR3 sequence is CASSYSGRTEAFF. The CDR3 DNA reads as TGTGCCAGCAGTTACTCTGGCAGGACTGAAGCTTTCTTT.

This clonotype was counted between two and nine times. The V gene is TRBV7-8, the J gene TRBJ2-1; no reliable D call. This CDR3 region has 14 residues. Germline CDR1 SGHVS, CDR2 FQNEAQ. V was shortened by 1 base and J by 3 bases, with 7 bases between the two germline ends. The DNA for the CDR3 is TGTGCCAGCAGCTTAGTTCCAGGCTACAATGAGCAGTTCTTC. Its protein product is CASSLVPGYNEQFF.

This clonotype was recorded many times. The chain couples TRBV7-2 to TRBJ2-3; D possibly corresponds to TRBD2 (5 bases). This CDR3 is built from 14 residues. The V end was cut by 5 bases, the J end by 1 base, with 10 bases between. Germline lookup yields CDR1 SGHTA and CDR2 FQGNSA. This CDR3 is CASSSGPGTDTQYF. The DNA of the CDR3 is TGTGCCAGCAGCAGCGGACCAGGCACAGATACGCAGTATTTT.

In this sample, this clonotype turned up many times. The chain has TRBV7-2 and TRBJ2-3; D gene ambiguous. CDR1 and CDR2 from the germline V gene are SGHTA and FQGNSA. Trimming removed 0 bases at V and 2 bases at J, with 3 bases between. The CDR3 totals 13 residues. This CDR3 is CASSLAITDTQYF. For the CDR3, the DNA is TGTGCCAGCAGCTTAGCGATCACAGATACGCAGTATTTT.

This clonotype was detected ten times or more. The chain has TRBV19 and TRBJ1-5, with unresolved D. Germline assignment: CDR1 LNHDA and CDR2 SQIVND (reference sequence). The ends were cut back, 2 bases at V and 6 bases at J, with 20 bases in the middle. CDR3 length: 17 residues. CDR3 amino acids: CASSIPRRPKGGQPQHF. The CDR3 bases are TGTGCCAGTAGTATACCCCGTCGACCGAAAGGCGGTCAGCCCCAGCATTTT.

The gene calls are TRBV7-8 and TRBJ2-7; D gene uncertain. V lost 1 base to trimming and J lost 6 bases, with 13 bases between them. Germline V CDR1 and CDR2: SGHVS, FQNEAQ. There are 14 residues in the CDR3. In DNA, the CDR3 is TGTGCCAGCAGCTTAGTGGAACAGTCGGGCGAGCAGTACTTC. This gives the protein CASSLVEQSGEQYF.

V usage is TRBV7-2 and J usage is TRBJ2-7, with TRBD2 matching over 9 bases. J was trimmed by 5 bases and V by 5 bases; bases with no gene match: 4. This CDR3 comprises 13 residues. The V gene's germline CDR1 is SGHTA and CDR2 FQGNSA. The chain's CDR3 is CASSQLAGNEQYF. The CDR3 nucleotides are TGTGCCAGCAGCCAACTAGCGGGCAACGAGCAGTACTTC. Together with reference TRBV7-2 and TRBJ2-7, the CDR3 gives the full variable domain: GAGVSQSPSNKVTEKGKDVELRCDPISGHTALYWYRQSLGQGLEFLIYFQGNSAPDKSGLPSDRFSAERTGGSVSTLTIQRTQQEDSAVYLCASSQLAGNEQYFGPGTRLTVT.

This clonotype was seen at least ten times. The chain is built from TRBV19 and TRBJ1-1; no clear D. Germline-derived CDR1 and CDR2 are LNHDA and SQIVND (reference sequence). CDR3 length equals 12 residues. V was shortened by 6 bases and J by 5 bases, with 10 bases between the two germline ends. CDR3 coding DNA: TGTGCCAGTAGCCCGTTGGGAACTGAAGCTTTCTTT. Its protein is CASSPLGTEAFF.

In its sample, this clonotype was seen a few times. The chain joins TRBV28 to TRBJ2-5, with D possibly being TRBD2 (5 bases). The V end was cut by 2 bases, the J end by 0 bases, with 10 bases between. The CDR3 runs 15 residues. From germline, CDR1 is MDHEN and CDR2 SYDVKM. This CDR3 is CASSLPGVYQETQYF. In DNA form, the CDR3 reads TGTGCCAGCAGTTTACCCGGGGTGTACCAAGAGACCCAGTACTTC. Looking up the rest from reference TRBV28 and TRBJ2-5 gives the full variable domain: DVKVTQSSRYLVKRTGEKVFLECVQDMDHENMFWYRQDPGLGLRLIYFSYDVKMKEKGDIPEGYSVSREKKERFSLILESASTNQTSMYLCASSLPGVYQETQYFGPGTRLLVL.

This sequence joins TRBV12-3 or TRBV12-4 and TRBJ1-1; D perhaps matches TRBD1 (6 bases). This CDR3 has 14 amino acids. V was trimmed by 5 bases and J by 5 bases, leaving 15 bases between them. The CDR3 DNA is TGTGCCAGCAGTACAGGGCCCCAGTGGACTGAAGCTTTCTTT. Amino acid sequence: CASSTGPQWTEAFF.

This clonotype was seen ten or more times. V is TRBV7-2 and J is TRBJ1-5, with TRBD1 as a possible D gene (6 bases). The V and J ends lost 5 bases and 6 bases respectively, with 20 bases between them. The CDR3 extends over 16 amino acids. In germline, CDR1 is SGHTA, CDR2 FQGNSA. For the CDR3, the DNA is TGTGCCAGCAGCCCCCTAGGGGGGATGGATGGTCAGCCCCAGCATTTT. It yields the protein CASSPLGGMDGQPQHF.

This chain links TRBV11-2 with TRBJ1-2; D not resolved. CDR1 and CDR2 from the germline V gene are SGHAT and FQNNGV. The ends were cut back, 2 bases at V and 1 base at J, with 17 bases in the middle. This CDR3 contains 17 residues. This CDR3 reads CASSLRPEASYNYGYTF. Written as DNA, the CDR3 is TGTGCCAGCAGCTTACGCCCGGAGGCAAGCTATAACTATGGCTACACCTTC.

In the case of this clonotype: The junction and the germline gene differ at one end; a read error may be behind it. V and J are TRBV11-2 and TRBJ1-1; D remains unclear. There are 13 residues in the CDR3. The germline V gene encodes CDR1 SGHAT and CDR2 FQNNGV. This chain's CDR3 is CASSLGLNNEAFF. DNA for the CDR3: TGTGCCAGCAGCTTAGGTCTGAACAATGAAGCTTTCTTT. Full variable domain (outside the CDR3, taken from reference TRBV11-2 and TRBJ1-1): EAGVAQSPRYKIIEKRQSVAFWCNPISGHATLYWYQQILGQGPKLLIQFQNNGVVDDSQLPKDRFSAERLKGVDSTLKIQPAKLEDSAVYLCASSLGLNNEAFFGQGTRLTVV.

This clonotype was recorded a few times. As DNA, the CDR3 is TGTGCCAGTAGTATAGTGGGCGGGATCACAGATACGCAGTATTTT. Amino acid sequence: CASSIVGGITDTQYF. J is TRBJ2-3 and V is TRBV19, with a possible D match to TRBD2 (6 bases). CDR1 and CDR2 from the germline V gene are LNHDA and SQIVND (reference sequence). V shed 1 base and J shed 2 bases, with 10 bases lying between them. This CDR3 region has 15 residues. Together with reference TRBV19 and TRBJ2-3, the CDR3 gives the full variable domain: DGGITQSPKYLFRKEGQNVTLSCEQNLNHDAMYWYRQDPGQGLRLIYYSQIVNDFQKGDIAEGYSVSREKKESFPLTVTSAQKNPTAFYLCASSIVGGITDTQYFGPGTRLTVL.

The CDR3 DNA reads TGCGCCAGCAGGAAAGGACAGGGGGCGGTCACTGAAGCTTTCTTT. This encodes CASRKGQGAVTEAFF. The rearrangement uses TRBV5-1 and TRBJ1-1, with 11 bases aligning to TRBD1. The V and J ends lost 5 bases and 4 bases, in that order; junction bases with no gene match: 7. Germline V gene lookup returns CDR1 SGHRS and CDR2 YFSETQ. CDR3 length: 15 amino acids.

The V call is TRBV28, the J call TRBJ1-5; D possibly corresponds to TRBD1 (6 bases). CDR1 and CDR2 from the germline V gene are MDHEN and SYDVKM. V shed 6 bases and J shed 7 bases, with 25 bases lying between them. This CDR3 has 17 residues. Here the CDR3 DNA reads TGTGCCAGCAGCCCTGGGGCCGGGGGGCAGGCGAGGCAGCCCCAGCATTTT. Residues: CASSPGAGGQARQPQHF.

Notes on this clonotype: One base away lies a much larger clone, so this may be a sequencing read error. CDR3 DNA sequence: TGTGCCAGCAGCTCCCTTATCGGAGTAATAGCGGGACCCGGGGCCAACGTCCTGACTTTC. Its translation: CASSSLIGVIAGPGANVLTF. The V gene is TRBV7-8, the J gene TRBJ2-6; TRBD2 matches at 8 bases. Germline V CDR1 and CDR2: SGHVS, FQNEAQ. Losses at the gene ends were 4 bases for V and 4 bases for J; bases not matched to a gene: 18. This CDR3 is built from 20 residues.

The gene calls are TRBV7-9 and TRBJ2-7; the D gene could be TRBD1 or TRBD2 (5 bases each). The CDR3 has 18 residues. The germline gives CDR1 SEHNR, CDR2 FQNEAQ (reference sequence). Trimming pared 3 bases from V and 2 bases from J, leaving 23 bases between. CDR3 amino acids: CASSFLVMSGLHPYEQYF. For the CDR3, the DNA is TGTGCCAGCAGCTTTCTCGTTATGTCGGGGCTACATCCCTACGAGCAGTACTTC.

The sample holds one count of this clonotype. One junction end disagrees with the germline gene, perhaps due to a read error. The chain uses TRBV13 and TRBJ2-1, with D perhaps being TRBD1 or TRBD2 (6 bases each). Per germline, CDR1 PRHDT and CDR2 FYEKMQ (reference sequence). The CDR3 runs to 15 residues. In nucleotides, the CDR3 is TGCGCCAGCAGCTTTGGGTACAGGGAGGCCAGTGAGCAGTTCTTC. Translated, it gives CASSFGYREASEQFF.

This clonotype was detected only a few times. The chain recombines TRBV5-4 with TRBJ2-3, with D possibly being TRBD2 (6 bases). The germline V gene encodes CDR1 SGHNT and CDR2 YYREEE (reference sequence). V was cut by 4 bases and J by 1 base, with 16 bases left in between. This CDR3 comprises 16 residues. This CDR3 is CASSEKREPRTDTQYF. In DNA, the CDR3 is TGTGCCAGCAGCGAAAAACGGGAGCCCCGCACAGATACGCAGTATTTT. Using reference TRBV5-4 and TRBJ2-3 for the parts outside the CDR3, the full variable domain is ETGVTQSPTHLIKTRGQQVTLRCSSQSGHNTVSWYQQALGQGPQFIFQYYREEENGRGNFPPRFSGLQFPNYSSELNVNALELDDSALYLCASSEKREPRTDTQYFGPGTRLTVL.

This clonotype was detected only a few times. The chain uses TRBV7-9 and TRBJ2-7; tentative D call: TRBD2 (7 bases). Trimming pared 5 bases from V and 10 bases from J, leaving 15 bases between. The CDR3 is made up of 12 amino acids. Germline loops: CDR1 SEHNR, CDR2 FQNEAQ (reference sequence). The CDR3 coding sequence is TGTGCCAGCAGCCGCCCGCGGGGGACACAGTACTTC. This encodes CASSRPRGTQYF.

The gene calls are TRBV20-1 and TRBJ1-6; TRBD1 aligns across 7 bases. The CDR3 sequence is 13 residues long. V gave up 5 bases and J gave up 3 bases; unmatched junction bases: 1. Germline CDR1 is DFQATT and CDR2 is SNEGSKA (reference sequence). CDR3 sequence (DNA): TGCAGTGCTCCAGGGGGCTATAATTCACCCCTCCACTTT. Amino acid sequence: CSAPGGYNSPLHF.

The sample holds a few counts of this clonotype. V gene TRBV7-9 combines with J gene TRBJ2-5; no definite D call. The CDR3 is made up of 12 amino acids. The V gene lost 2 bases and the J gene lost 5 bases, with 6 bases spanning the gap. Germline-derived CDR1 and CDR2 are SEHNR and FQNEAQ (reference sequence). The DNA for the CDR3 is TGTGCCAGCAGCTTATCCGGTGAGACCCAGTACTTC. Residues: CASSLSGETQYF.

The J gene is TRBJ1-6, the V gene TRBV6-1; D is ambiguous. V dropped 2 bases and J dropped 9 bases, with 14 bases sitting between them. The length of the CDR3 is 15 residues. Germline V gene data show CDR1 as MNHNS and CDR2 as SASEGT. CDR3 sequence: CASSESEAARSPLHF. The CDR3 DNA follows: TGTGCCAGCAGTGAAAGTGAGGCAGCCCGTTCACCCCTCCACTTT.

The V and J genes are TRBV12-3 or TRBV12-4 and TRBJ2-1, with D hard to call. The germline V and J ends were trimmed by 2 bases and 0 bases, with 8 bases remaining between them. This CDR3 is 15 amino acids long. The CDR3 loop is CASSLLASSYNEQFF. In DNA form, the CDR3 reads TGTGCCAGCAGTTTATTGGCGAGCTCCTACAATGAGCAGTTCTTC.